This TCR beta chain came from a study of T cell responses to AZD1222 COVID-19 vaccine. Clones were read by immunoSEQ multiplex PCR, and TCRdb kept only the in-frame ones, dropping some. Here the sample spans 29,000 or so clones, over 90% being singletons. J lost 0 bases, V lost 7 bases, and 8 bases had no gene match. Germline V gives CDR1 ENHRY, CDR2 SYGVKD. The CDR3 has 15 amino acids. The source material was peripheral blood, sampled on day 0 of AZD1222 vaccination. The chain employs TRBV10-3 and TRBJ1-1; 7 bases are shared with TRBD1. This receptor was identified in an adult in good health. The CDR3 nucleotides are TGTGCCATCAATGGGGAGGGACAGCTGAACACTGAAGCTTTCTTT. It encodes CAINGEGQLNTEAFF.